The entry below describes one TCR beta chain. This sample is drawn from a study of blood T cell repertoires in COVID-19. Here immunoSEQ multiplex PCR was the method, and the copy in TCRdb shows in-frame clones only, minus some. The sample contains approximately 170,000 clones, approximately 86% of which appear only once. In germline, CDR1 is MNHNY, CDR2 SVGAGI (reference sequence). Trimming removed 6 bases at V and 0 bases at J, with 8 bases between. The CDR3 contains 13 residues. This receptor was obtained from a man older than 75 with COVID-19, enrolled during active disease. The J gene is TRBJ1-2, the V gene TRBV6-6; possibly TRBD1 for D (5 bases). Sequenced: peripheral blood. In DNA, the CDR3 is TGTGCCAGCAGGGGGGGGGCTAACTATGGCTACACCTTC. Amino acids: CASRGGANYGYTF.